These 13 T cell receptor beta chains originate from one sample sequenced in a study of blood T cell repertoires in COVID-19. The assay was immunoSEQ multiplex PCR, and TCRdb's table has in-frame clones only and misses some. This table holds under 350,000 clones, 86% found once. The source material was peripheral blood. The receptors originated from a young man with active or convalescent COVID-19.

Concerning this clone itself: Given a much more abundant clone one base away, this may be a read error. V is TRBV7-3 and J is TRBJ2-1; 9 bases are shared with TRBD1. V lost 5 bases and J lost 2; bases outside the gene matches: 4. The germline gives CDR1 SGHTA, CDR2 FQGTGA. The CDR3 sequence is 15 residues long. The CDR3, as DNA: TGTGCCAGCAGCATCGGACAGGGGACCTACAATGAGCAGTTCTTC. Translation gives CASSIGQGTYNEQFF.

The CDR3 sequence is CASSVVREETQYF. CDR3 DNA: TGTGCCAGCAGCGTAGTCAGGGAAGAGACCCAGTACTTC. The chain is built from TRBV11-3 and TRBJ2-5, with D possibly matching TRBD1 (5 bases). Germline loops: CDR1 SGHNT, CDR2 YENEEA. Trimming took off 5 bases at V and 3 bases at J, with 10 bases between the two ends. CDR3 length: 13 residues. Variable domain in full (rest from reference TRBV11-3 and TRBJ2-5): EAGVVQSPRYKIIEKKQPVAFWCNPISGHNTLYWYLQNLGQGPELLIRYENEEAVDDSQLPKDRFSAERLKGVDSTLKIQPAELGDSAVYLCASSVVREETQYFGPGTRLLVL.

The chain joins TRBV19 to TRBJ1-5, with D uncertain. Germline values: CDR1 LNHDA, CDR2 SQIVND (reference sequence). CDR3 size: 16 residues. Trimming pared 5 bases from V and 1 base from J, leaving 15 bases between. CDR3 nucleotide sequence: TGTGCCAGTAGTCAGGCCCTACCCGGCAGCAATCAGCCCCAGCATTTT. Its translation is CASSQALPGSNQPQHF. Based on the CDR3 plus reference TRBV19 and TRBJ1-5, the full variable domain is DGGITQSPKYLFRKEGQNVTLSCEQNLNHDAMYWYRQDPGQGLRLIYYSQIVNDFQKGDIAEGYSVSREKKESFPLTVTSAQKNPTAFYLCASSQALPGSNQPQHFGDGTRLSIL.

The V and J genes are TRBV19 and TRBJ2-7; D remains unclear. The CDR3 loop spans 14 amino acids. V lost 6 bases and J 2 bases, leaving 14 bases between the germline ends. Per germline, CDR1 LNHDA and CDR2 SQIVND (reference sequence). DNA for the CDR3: TGTGCCAGTAGCCGCAGCGCTATGCCCTACGAGCAGTACTTC. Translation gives CASSRSAMPYEQYF.

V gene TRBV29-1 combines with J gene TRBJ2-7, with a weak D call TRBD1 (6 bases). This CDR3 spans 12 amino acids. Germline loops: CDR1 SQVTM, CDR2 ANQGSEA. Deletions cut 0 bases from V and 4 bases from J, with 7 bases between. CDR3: CSVEEGGYEQYF. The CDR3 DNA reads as TGCAGCGTTGAAGAAGGGGGTTACGAGCAGTACTTC.

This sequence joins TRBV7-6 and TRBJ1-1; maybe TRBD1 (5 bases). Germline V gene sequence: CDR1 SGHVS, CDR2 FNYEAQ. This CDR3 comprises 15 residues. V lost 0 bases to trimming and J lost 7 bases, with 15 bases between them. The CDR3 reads CASSLASRELGEAFF. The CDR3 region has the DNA TGTGCCAGCAGCTTAGCCTCCAGGGAATTGGGTGAAGCTTTCTTT.

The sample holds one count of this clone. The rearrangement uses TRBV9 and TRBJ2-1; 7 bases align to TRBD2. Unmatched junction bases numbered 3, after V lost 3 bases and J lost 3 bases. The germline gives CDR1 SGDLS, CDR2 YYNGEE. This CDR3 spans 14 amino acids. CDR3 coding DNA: TGTGCCAGCAGCGCTTGGGGGGGCTACAATGAGCAGTTCTTC. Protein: CASSAWGGYNEQFF.

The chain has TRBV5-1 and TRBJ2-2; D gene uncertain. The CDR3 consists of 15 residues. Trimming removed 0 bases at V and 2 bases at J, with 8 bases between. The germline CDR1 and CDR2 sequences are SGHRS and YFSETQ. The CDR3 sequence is CASSLVSLNTGELFF. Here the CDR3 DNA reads TGCGCCAGCAGCTTGGTCTCTCTAAACACCGGGGAGCTGTTTTTT. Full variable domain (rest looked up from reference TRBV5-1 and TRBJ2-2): KAGVTQTPRYLIKTRGQQVTLSCSPISGHRSVSWYQQTPGQGLQFLFEYFSETQRNKGNFPGRFSGRQFSNSRSEMNVSTLELGDSALYLCASSLVSLNTGELFFGEGSRLTVL.

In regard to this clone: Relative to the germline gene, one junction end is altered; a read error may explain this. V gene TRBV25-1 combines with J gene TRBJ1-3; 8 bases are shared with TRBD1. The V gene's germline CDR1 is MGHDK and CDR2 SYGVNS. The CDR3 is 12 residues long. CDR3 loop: CASSDSRTGWDF. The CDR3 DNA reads TGTGCCAGCAGTGACTCACGGACAGGGTGGGATTTT.

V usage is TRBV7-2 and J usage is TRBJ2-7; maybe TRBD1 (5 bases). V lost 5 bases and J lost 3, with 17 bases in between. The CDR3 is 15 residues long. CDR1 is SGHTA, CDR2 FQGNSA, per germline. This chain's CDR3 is CASSPPGIQFYEQYF. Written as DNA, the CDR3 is TGTGCCAGCAGCCCACCAGGGATTCAATTCTACGAGCAGTACTTC.

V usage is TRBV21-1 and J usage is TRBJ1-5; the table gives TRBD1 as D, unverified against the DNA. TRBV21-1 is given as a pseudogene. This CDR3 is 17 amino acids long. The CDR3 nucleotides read TGTGCCAGCGGGCCGGACAGGGGGCCACCTTGGGATCAGCCCCAGCATTTT. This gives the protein CASGPDRGPPWDQPQHF.

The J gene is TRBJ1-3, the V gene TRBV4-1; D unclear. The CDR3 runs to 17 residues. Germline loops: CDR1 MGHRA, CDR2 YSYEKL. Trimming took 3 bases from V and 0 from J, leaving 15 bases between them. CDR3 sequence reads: CASSQGFGLSSGNTIYF. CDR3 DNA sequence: TGCGCCAGCAGCCAGGGGTTCGGACTGTCCTCTGGAAACACCATATATTTT.

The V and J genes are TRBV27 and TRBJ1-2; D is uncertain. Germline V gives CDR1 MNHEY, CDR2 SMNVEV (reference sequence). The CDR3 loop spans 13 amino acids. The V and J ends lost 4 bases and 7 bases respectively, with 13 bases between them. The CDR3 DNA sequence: TGTGCCAGCAGTTATACAGTTGGATTTGGCTACACCTTC. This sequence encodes CASSYTVGFGYTF.